The T cell receptor (beta chain) under discussion was sequenced for a study of long-term antiretroviral therapy in people with HIV. Looked up from germline, CDR1 is MDHEN and CDR2 is SYDVKM. The ends were cut back, 5 bases at V and 2 bases at J, with 13 bases in the middle. This CDR3 is built from 15 residues. Run at survey level, the immunoSEQ assay was version v3.0. The repertoire was sequenced with immunoSEQ multiplex PCR; TCRdb's copy has only in-frame clones and lacks some. Among about 15,000 clones listed, roughly four fifths were seen once. This specimen was unsorted PBMCs, taken 0.3 years after starting antiretroviral therapy. The chain couples TRBV28 to TRBJ1-5; D call uncertain. The sequence came from a man between 18 and 29 years old with HIV. The CDR3 reads CASSLPTSGNQPQHF. In DNA form, the CDR3 reads TGTGCCAGCAGTCTGCCGACAAGTGGCAATCAGCCCCAGCATTTT.